A single TCR beta chain is shown here with its context. The antigen is unknown. In germline, CDR1 is MDHEN, CDR2 SYDVKM. The CDR3 has 12 amino acids. Production of TCR beta cDNA relied on 5'RACE template switching with UMIs. After re-calling the 5' RACE reads, TCRdb lists one entry per CDR3 protein, DNA absent. The sample table includes roughly 180,000 distinct CDR3 sequences. These data come from a study of T cells expressing NK-cell markers. About the study: One of the eight sequenced donors was seronegative, whereas the other seven were HCMV-seropositive. Study results and limitations: Of the CD8+ T cells in about 6 donors, about 1.0-7.0% belonged to dominant NKG2C+ clonotypes. Whether expanded NKG2C-expressing T cell clones recognize HCMV is unknown.

Sequenced: blood T cells: a sorted CD56 or NKG2C T cell subset, CD4+ or CD8+ T cells, or bulk PBMC T cells (not recorded which). The receptor comes from a man aged 18-75 years in good health. The V gene is TRBV28, the J gene TRBJ2-3; TCRdb outputs TRBD1, but without DNA this stays unchecked. The CDR3 reads CASSRDREGEYF.